The present TCR beta chain was sequenced within a study of cytomegalovirus exposure and HLA in healthy donors. The table came from immunoSEQ multiplex PCR; TCRdb's copy has only in-frame clones and leaves some out. The profile shows 220,000 or so clones, roughly 84% of them singletons. Overall study findings and caveats: Cytomegalovirus status was reportedly diagnosed by the classifier with high sensitivity and specificity. Under in vitro conditions, a few CMV-associated chains were confirmed as specific for CMV antigens. TCR clusters originating in the first cohort tended to co-occur in the 120 validation repertoires, according to a later analysis.

V was trimmed by 1 base and J by 5 bases, leaving 6 bases between them. CDR3 length: 12 residues. Germline CDR1 is SGHRS and CDR2 is YFSETQ. A remark on this clone: The antigen is unknown.

The V gene is TRBV5-1, the J gene TRBJ1-2, with unresolved D. The clonotype comes from a woman aged 30 to 39 in good health and CMV-seropositive. The sample was PBMCs. The CDR3 DNA reads TGCGCCAGCAGCTTGTTAGGTTATGGCTACACCTTC. This codes for CASSLLGYGYTF.